This T cell receptor beta chain was observed in a study of T cell repertoires in cytomegalovirus infection. Across the whole study: Indications of both CMV infection and matching HLA type were provided by public TCR beta signatures.

Study outcomes and limitations: What dominated the ex vivo response were HLA-C-restricted CMV-specific TCR beta clonotypes. There were carriers of CMV plus the relevant HLA, and cumulative public TCR beta family frequency identified them.

The table lists this clonotype with a few counts. Its antigen is currently unknown. TCRdb re-derived calls from the reads in MiXCR, one entry per CDR3 protein. This table has hundreds of thousands of distinct CDR3 sequences, less than 25% appearing once. V was trimmed by 5 bases and J by 4 bases, leaving 9 bases between them. The V gene's germline CDR1 is SQVTM and CDR2 ANQGSEA. The CDR3 sequence is 12 residues long. This chain joins TRBV29-1 and TRBJ2-1; D assignment may be TRBD1 or TRBD2 (5 bases each). Specimen: CD8+ T cells from PBMCs. The receptor was derived from a human donor in good health (CMV status not recorded). Some clones in this sample may be carry-over from other donors' samples. The CDR3 DNA is TGCAGCGTTCCCTGGGGGTACAATGAGCAGTTCTTC. Protein product: CSVPWGYNEQFF.